The 22 T cell receptor beta chains given below trace back to one sample, sequenced in a study of PD-L1 blockade in urothelial cancer (dated by TCRdb to about 2017). Libraries were constructed by the immunoSEQ multiplex PCR assay. The table was pulled from immuneACCESS by TCRdb, which kept in-frame rearrangements only. Such tables lose some clones; where checked, under half of the loss comes from unresolved V genes, and the rest has no known cause. The sample includes 60,000 to 85,000 clones, with around 87% observed a single time. The ten largest clones add up to over 5% of the sample. The source material was PBMCs, sampled around atezolizumab (anti-PD-L1) treatment. The receptors were sampled from a woman aged 70-85 years with urothelial cancer.

This clone was detected only a few times. This sequence joins TRBV5-1 and TRBJ1-2, with a weak D call TRBD1 (5 bases). The CDR3 spans 15 residues. Trimming removed 4 bases at V and 2 bases at J, with 15 bases between. Per the germline V gene, CDR1 is SGHRS and CDR2 is YFSETQ. CDR3 sequence: CASSVGGSRNYGYTF. The CDR3 nucleotides are TGCGCCAGCAGCGTCGGGGGGTCGAGGAACTATGGCTACACCTTC.

V gene TRBV5-4 combines with J gene TRBJ2-7; possible D gene TRBD1, 5 bases. V lost 4 bases to trimming and J lost 4 bases, with 18 bases between them. CDR1 SGHNT and CDR2 YYREEE come from the germline V gene (reference sequence). The CDR3 is 15 residues long. The DNA of the CDR3 is TGTGCCAGCAGCCAACCCGCACAGGTTCCTTACGAGCAGTACTTC. Translation: CASSQPAQVPYEQYF.

The chain recombines TRBV18 with TRBJ1-1, with 9 bases matching TRBD1. V shed 5 bases, J shed 4 bases, and the junction held 8 bases outside the gene matches. Germline CDR1 and CDR2: KGHSH and LQKENI. The CDR3 is 15 amino acids. The CDR3 DNA sequence: TGTGCCAGCTCAGTAACAGGGGGCATGGGCACTGAAGCTTTCTTT. Amino acid sequence: CASSVTGGMGTEAFF. Full variable domain (rest looked up from reference TRBV18 and TRBJ1-1): NAGVMQNPRHLVRRRGQEARLRCSPMKGHSHVYWYRQLPEEGLKFMVYLQKENIIDESGMPKERFSAEFPKEGPSILRIQQVVRGDSAAYFCASSVTGGMGTEAFFGQGTRLTVV.

This sequence joins TRBV5-1 and TRBJ1-2; D is possibly TRBD1 (6 bases). Germline CDR1 is SGHRS and CDR2 is YFSETQ. This CDR3 comprises 16 residues. V shed 2 bases and J shed 0 bases, with 14 bases lying between them. This chain's CDR3 is CASSFGQPQANYGYTF. The CDR3 coding sequence is TGCGCCAGCAGCTTTGGACAGCCCCAAGCTAACTATGGCTACACCTTC.

The DNA for the CDR3 is TGCGCCAGCAGCACGGGACAGGGGGGGAACGCGCAGTATTTT. Amino acids: CASSTGQGGNAQYF. V gene TRBV5-1 combines with J gene TRBJ2-3, with 11 positions matching TRBD1. J gave up 10 bases and V 4 bases, and 8 bases lay outside the gene matches. Per germline, CDR1 SGHRS and CDR2 YFSETQ. This CDR3 spans 14 amino acids.

The CDR3 protein is CSVDGGDGYTF. CDR3 bases: TGCAGCGTTGACGGGGGGGACGGCTACACCTTC. This sequence joins TRBV29-1 and TRBJ1-2, with a possible D match to TRBD1 (5 bases). The CDR3 loop spans 11 amino acids. The ends were cut back, 3 bases at V and 8 bases at J, with 10 bases in the middle. Germline V gene lookup returns CDR1 SQVTM and CDR2 ANQGSEA.

V is TRBV5-4 and J is TRBJ1-2; D is perhaps TRBD1 (6 bases). The CDR3 runs 14 residues. V was trimmed by 4 bases and J by 6 bases, leaving 16 bases between them. Per germline, CDR1 SGHNT and CDR2 YYREEE (reference sequence). CDR3 in amino acids: CASSTPTGLNGYTF. CDR3 in DNA: TGTGCCAGCAGCACCCCGACAGGACTTAATGGCTACACCTTC.

The rearrangement uses TRBV6-5 and TRBJ1-4, with 7 bases identical to TRBD1. This CDR3 region has 14 residues. CDR1 and CDR2 from the germline V gene are MNHEY and SVGAGI. V gave up 6 bases and J gave up 4 bases; unmatched junction bases: 5. This chain's CDR3 is CASSRTGINEKLFF. The CDR3 bases are TGTGCCAGCAGCCGGACAGGTATTAATGAAAAACTGTTTTTT.

This clone has a single count. V and J are TRBV7-2 and TRBJ2-2; tentatively, D is TRBD2 (5 bases). V was cut by 0 bases and J by 7 bases, with 6 bases left in between. Germline lookup yields CDR1 SGHTA and CDR2 FQGNSA. The CDR3 is 13 residues long. The CDR3 region is CASSLARDGELFF. The DNA for the CDR3 is TGTGCCAGCAGCTTAGCTCGGGACGGGGAGCTGTTTTTT. The full variable domain, rest sourced from reference TRBV7-2 and TRBJ2-2, is GAGVSQSPSNKVTEKGKDVELRCDPISGHTALYWYRQSLGQGLEFLIYFQGNSAPDKSGLPSDRFSAERTGGSVSTLTIQRTQQEDSAVYLCASSLARDGELFFGEGSRLTVL.

The rearrangement joins TRBV5-1 to TRBJ1-2; D uncertain. This CDR3 has 14 residues. The germline gives CDR1 SGHRS, CDR2 YFSETQ. The ends were cut back, 5 bases at V and 6 bases at J, with 17 bases in the middle. This CDR3 is CASRPGANRDGYTF. CDR3 in DNA: TGCGCCAGCAGACCGGGAGCCAACCGAGATGGCTACACCTTC.

The V gene is TRBV9, the J gene TRBJ2-3; TRBD1 aligns across 10 bases. Germline CDR1 is SGDLS and CDR2 is YYNGEE. The length of the CDR3 is 16 residues. V gave up 7 bases and J gave up 2 bases; unmatched junction bases: 10. CDR3 residues: CASAPGTGDTTDTQYF. As DNA, the CDR3 is TGTGCCAGCGCCCCCGGGACAGGGGATACCACAGATACGCAGTATTTT.

The CDR3, as DNA: TGTGCCAGCTCACCGGGCCCGGGACAGGGGAACGAGCAGTACTTC. It is translated as CASSPGPGQGNEQYF. V is TRBV18 and J is TRBJ2-7; 10 bases are a match to TRBD1. V was pared by 3 bases and J by 5 bases, with 7 bases of the junction left unmatched. Germline lookup yields CDR1 KGHSH and CDR2 LQKENI. The CDR3 runs 15 residues. Complete variable domain (other parts from reference TRBV18 and TRBJ2-7): NAGVMQNPRHLVRRRGQEARLRCSPMKGHSHVYWYRQLPEEGLKFMVYLQKENIIDESGMPKERFSAEFPKEGPSILRIQQVVRGDSAAYFCASSPGPGQGNEQYFGPGTRLTVT.

With respect to this clone: Relative to the germline gene, one junction end is altered; a read error may explain this. CDR3 sequence (DNA): TGCAGCGTTGGCCCTCAGGGGGACTTC. Protein sequence: CSVGPQGDF. The rearrangement joins TRBV29-1 to TRBJ2-5, with TRBD1 identical over 7 bases. The CDR3 consists of 9 residues. The germline gives CDR1 SQVTM, CDR2 ANQGSEA.

The chain joins TRBV9 to TRBJ2-5, with 10 bases identical to TRBD2. The CDR3 is made up of 18 amino acids. Losses at the gene ends were 0 bases for V and 1 base for J; bases not matched to a gene: 9. The germline CDR1 and CDR2 sequences are SGDLS and YYNGEE. The CDR3 bases are TGTGCCAGCAGCGTAGGGTCTAGCGGGGGCCCTACCCAAGAGACCCAGTACTTC. Its protein product is CASSVGSSGGPTQETQYF.

This clone was seen more than once but under ten times. V gene TRBV12-5 combines with J gene TRBJ2-2, with D uncertain. The CDR3 sequence is 12 residues long. The germline gives CDR1 LGHNT, CDR2 FRNRAP. V was cut by 7 bases and J by 2 bases, with 5 bases left in between. CDR3 residues: CASALNTGELFF. For the CDR3, the DNA is TGTGCTAGTGCCCTAAACACCGGGGAGCTGTTTTTT.

This chain links TRBV5-1 with TRBJ2-5; a possible D gene is TRBD1 (6 bases). Per germline, CDR1 SGHRS and CDR2 YFSETQ. CDR3 length: 14 amino acids. V lost 4 bases to trimming and J lost 2 bases, with 12 bases between them. CDR3 region: CASSPGTPQETQYF. The CDR3 nucleotides are TGCGCCAGCAGCCCCGGGACACCTCAAGAGACCCAGTACTTC.

V usage is TRBV5-1 and J usage is TRBJ1-2; 11 bases agree with TRBD1. V trimming: 3 bases; J trimming: 5 bases; junction bases outside the gene matches: 3. Germline V gene data show CDR1 as SGHRS and CDR2 as YFSETQ. The CDR3 extends over 14 amino acids. CDR3 protein: CASSYGTGGYGYTF. The CDR3 DNA reads as TGCGCCAGCAGCTACGGGACAGGGGGTTATGGCTACACCTTC.

This chain connects TRBV30 to TRBJ2-5; 9 bases map to TRBD2. CDR1 is GTSNPN, CDR2 SVGIG, per germline (reference sequence). V was pared by 8 bases and J by 5 bases, with 9 bases of the junction left unmatched. The length of the CDR3 is 13 residues. The CDR3 loop is CAGALAGGETQYF. The DNA for the CDR3 is TGTGCCGGGGCACTAGCGGGCGGGGAGACCCAGTACTTC.

DNA for the CDR3: TGTGCCAGCAGCCGGGGACAGGGTAATCAGCCCCAGCATTTT. It encodes CASSRGQGNQPQHF. The chain employs TRBV7-9 and TRBJ1-5; TRBD1 agrees at 9 bases. Germline V lookup: CDR1 SEHNR, CDR2 FQNEAQ (reference sequence). Trimming at V came to 5 bases and at J to 4 bases, leaving 3 bases not matched to a gene. CDR3 length: 14 residues.

The J gene is TRBJ2-1, the V gene TRBV18; 8 positions match TRBD2. CDR1 and CDR2 from the germline V gene are KGHSH and LQKENI. With 5 bases clipped from V and 2 bases from J, the junction kept 11 bases outside the gene matches. This CDR3 is built from 17 residues. The CDR3 here is CASSSRTSPFTYNEQFF. The DNA for the CDR3 is TGTGCCAGCTCATCGAGGACTAGCCCATTCACCTACAATGAGCAGTTCTTC.

V and J are TRBV5-4 and TRBJ2-5; 10 bases fit TRBD2. The CDR3 has 18 amino acids. Unmatched junction bases numbered 14, after V lost 4 bases and J lost 2 bases. Germline-derived CDR1 and CDR2 are SGHNT and YYREEE (reference sequence). The CDR3 here is CASSPDSGRAKYQETQYF. The CDR3 coding sequence is TGTGCCAGCAGCCCTGACAGCGGGAGGGCTAAGTATCAAGAGACCCAGTACTTC.

The rearrangement uses TRBV5-4 and TRBJ2-5; D call uncertain. Germline CDR1 reads SGHNT; CDR2 reads YYREEE (reference sequence). V lost 0 bases and J lost 3, with 6 bases in between. This CDR3 region has 13 residues. For the CDR3, the DNA is TGTGCCAGCAGCTTGGTGGCAGAAGAGACCCAGTACTTC. This gives the protein CASSLVAEETQYF.